Below, 8 T cell receptor beta chains from the same sample are listed, as sequenced in a study of blood T cell repertoires in COVID-19. The protocol was immunoSEQ multiplex PCR, while the TCRdb copy is restricted to in-frame clones and leaves out a portion. Here the sample spans about 200,000 clones, 70% to 85% being singletons. The sequencing input was peripheral blood. These receptors all come from a human donor with acute or convalescent COVID-19. The donor label of this sample is uncertain.

The J gene is TRBJ1-1, the V gene TRBV28, with 7 bases identical to TRBD1. CDR3 length equals 17 residues. J lost 1 base, V lost 1 base, and 9 bases had no gene match. The germline V gene encodes CDR1 MDHEN and CDR2 SYDVKM. CDR3 DNA: TGTGCCAGCAGTTTATACGCGACAGGGAGGAGGAACACTGAAGCTTTCTTT. It yields the protein CASSLYATGRRNTEAFF.

This clone showed up just once. The chain links TRBV7-8 to TRBJ1-5, with D possibly TRBD1 on 5 matching bases. V lost 2 bases and J lost 3, with 17 bases in between. CDR1 is SGHVS and CDR2 is FQNEAQ in the germline V gene. The CDR3 is 17 residues long. The CDR3 bases are TGTGCCAGCAGCTTAAGCGCCAGCCCAGGGAACAATCAGCCCCAGCATTTT. This translates into CASSLSASPGNNQPQHF.

The rearrangement links TRBV18 to TRBJ2-5; D is undetermined. The V end was cut by 2 bases, the J end by 4 bases, with 5 bases between. The germline V gene encodes CDR1 KGHSH and CDR2 LQKENI. The CDR3 is made up of 12 amino acids. This CDR3 is CASSPLAETQYF. The CDR3 DNA sequence: TGTGCCAGCTCACCATTGGCAGAGACCCAGTACTTC.

This CDR3 reads CASSPKTDEKLFF. The CDR3 bases are TGTGCCAGCTCACCAAAAACAGATGAAAAACTGTTTTTT. The chain employs TRBV18 and TRBJ1-4; no definite D call. V was clipped by 2 bases and J by 6 bases, with 7 bases between them. The CDR3 loop spans 13 amino acids. Germline values: CDR1 KGHSH, CDR2 LQKENI.

The rearrangement uses TRBV6-5 and TRBJ2-1; 9 bases are shared with TRBD2. The germline gives CDR1 MNHEY, CDR2 SVGAGI. The CDR3 is made up of 15 amino acids. V trimming: 5 bases; J trimming: 2 bases; junction bases outside the gene matches: 4. In DNA, the CDR3 is TGTGCCAGCAGTAAGCTAGCGGGGACCTACAATGAGCAGTTCTTC. Translation: CASSKLAGTYNEQFF.

V and J are TRBV5-6 and TRBJ2-3; TRBD2 matches 8 bases. The CDR3 sequence is 15 residues long. The V gene end was trimmed by 4 bases and the J gene end by 1 base; junction bases not matched to a gene: 5. The germline gives CDR1 SGHDT, CDR2 YYEEEE. The DNA for the CDR3 is TGTGCCAGCAGCCCAACTAGCGGCCGCACAGATACGCAGTATTTT. Residues: CASSPTSGRTDTQYF.

This clone has just a few counts. The chain employs TRBV5-6 and TRBJ1-2; 9 nucleotides agree with TRBD1. Losses at the gene ends were 4 bases for V and 1 base for J; bases not matched to a gene: 2. Germline CDR1 is SGHDT and CDR2 is YYEEEE. CDR3 length: 14 residues. This chain's CDR3 is CASSRDRVNYGYTF. The CDR3 bases are TGTGCCAGCAGCCGGGACAGGGTTAACTATGGCTACACCTTC.

This sequence joins TRBV5-4 and TRBJ2-7, with D possibly matching TRBD2 (5 bases). The CDR3 covers 12 residues. The germline CDR1 and CDR2 sequences are SGHNT and YYREEE (reference sequence). Deletions cut 2 bases from V and 5 bases from J, with 8 bases between. Here the CDR3 reads CASSLSGNEQYF. The CDR3 DNA follows: TGTGCCAGCAGCTTAAGCGGTAACGAGCAGTACTTC.